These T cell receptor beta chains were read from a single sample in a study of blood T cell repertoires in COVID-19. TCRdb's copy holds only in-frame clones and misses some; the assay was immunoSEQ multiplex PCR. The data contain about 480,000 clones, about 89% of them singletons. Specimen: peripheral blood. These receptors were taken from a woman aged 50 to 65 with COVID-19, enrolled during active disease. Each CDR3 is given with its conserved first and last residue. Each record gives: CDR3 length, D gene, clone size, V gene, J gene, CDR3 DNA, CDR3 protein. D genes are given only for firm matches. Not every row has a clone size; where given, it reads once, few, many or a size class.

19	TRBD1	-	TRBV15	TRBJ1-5	TGTGCCACCAGCAGCGGGACAGGGGGTCGCCTATATAGCAATCAGCCCCAGCATTTT	CATSSGTGGRLYSNQPQHF
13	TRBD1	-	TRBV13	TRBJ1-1	TGTGCCAGCGGCCAGGGGGTGGACACTGAAGCTTTCTTT	CASGQGVDTEAFF
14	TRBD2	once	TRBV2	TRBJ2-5	TGTGCCAGCAGTGAGAGGGGACTAGTAGAGACCCAGTACTTC	CASSERGLVETQYF
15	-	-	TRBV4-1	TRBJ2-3	TGCGCCAGCAGCCCGAGCACGGGAGATCGAGATACGCAGTATTTT	CASSPSTGDRDTQYF
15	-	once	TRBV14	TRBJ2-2	TGTGCCAGCAGCCAAGTGGACACCAACACCGGGGAGCTGTTTTTT	CASSQVDTNTGELFF
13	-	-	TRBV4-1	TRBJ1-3	TGCGCCAGCAGCCAACCTTCGGGGAACACCATATATTTT	CASSQPSGNTIYF
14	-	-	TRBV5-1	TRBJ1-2	TGCGCCAGCAGCTTGCCCGACAGGATCTATGGCTACACCTTC	CASSLPDRIYGYTF
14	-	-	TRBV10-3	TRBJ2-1	TGTGCCATCAATGCACAGGGTTACGGGAATGAGCAGTTCTTC	CAINAQGYGNEQFF
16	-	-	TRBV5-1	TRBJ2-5	TGCGCCAGCAGCTTGGCCGCGGGGGCCCCCCAAGAGACCCAGTACTTC	CASSLAAGAPQETQYF
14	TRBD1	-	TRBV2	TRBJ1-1	TGTGCCAGCAGCGTAAACAGGGGGAACACTGAAGCTTTCTTT	CASSVNRGNTEAFF
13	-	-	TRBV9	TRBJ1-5	TGTGCCAGCAGCGTGAGGGAGGGACAGCCCCAGCATTTT	CASSVREGQPQHF
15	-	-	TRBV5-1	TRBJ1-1	TGCGCCAGCAGCTCCGCAGGGAAGAGGAACACTGAAGCTTTCTTT	CASSSAGKRNTEAFF
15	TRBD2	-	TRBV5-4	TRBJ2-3	TGTGCCAGCAGCTTAAGCGGGGGATACACAGATACGCAGTATTTT	CASSLSGGYTDTQYF
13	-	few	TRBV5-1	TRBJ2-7	TGCGCCAGCAGCTACGGGAGTTCCTACGAGCAGTACTTC	CASSYGSSYEQYF
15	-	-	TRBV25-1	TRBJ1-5	TGTGCCAGCAGTGAGAGCAGGGGATACAATCAGCCCCAGCATTTT	CASSESRGYNQPQHF
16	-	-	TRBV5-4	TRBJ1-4	TGTGCCAGCAGGCTGGGTCGGAGATCGGGTGGGGAAAAACTGTTTTTT	CASRLGRRSGGEKLFF